Shown below are 18 T cell receptor beta chains from a single sample sequenced in a study of shared clonotypes between healthy human individuals. Clones were read by immunoSEQ multiplex PCR, and TCRdb kept only the in-frame ones, dropping some. Of approximately 100,000 clones in the sample, less than 80% were seen once. The sequencing input was memory CD8+ T cells sorted from blood. Subset indicated: CD45RO+ cells pooled with CCR7-negative TemRA cells. The receptors originated from a woman aged 30 to 39 in good health.

This clone was seen many times. The V gene is TRBV6-4, the J gene TRBJ2-6; D is undetermined. This CDR3 has 16 residues. Germline V gene sequence: CDR1 MRHNA, CDR2 SNTAGT. Trimming removed 0 bases at V and 0 bases at J, with 6 bases between. Here the CDR3 reads CASSDSRSSGANVLTF. CDR3 DNA: TGTGCCAGCAGTGACTCCCGGAGCTCTGGGGCCAACGTCCTGACTTTC.

This clone was found once. V usage is TRBV4-1 and J usage is TRBJ2-1; TRBD2 matches at 15 bases. Germline V gene sequence: CDR1 MGHRA, CDR2 YSYEKL. This CDR3 comprises 18 residues. The V segment lost 3 bases and the J segment 2 bases; nucleotides outside the gene matches: 5. CDR3: CASSHRTSGRVAYNEQFF. For the CDR3, the DNA is TGCGCCAGCAGCCACAGGACTAGCGGGAGGGTCGCCTACAATGAGCAGTTCTTC.

CDR3 sequence reads: CAWSFHRISGAFF. The CDR3 DNA is TGTGCCTGGAGTTTCCACAGAATTTCTGGAGCTTTCTTT. The J gene is TRBJ1-1, the V gene TRBV30; D is ambiguous. The ends were cut back, 2 bases at V and 10 bases at J, with 17 bases in the middle. The CDR3 runs to 13 residues. The germline gives CDR1 GTSNPN, CDR2 SVGIG (reference sequence).

CDR3 loop: CASSPYRQGEQYF. The DNA for the CDR3 is TGTGCCAGCAGCCCTTACCGACAGGGCGAGCAGTACTTC. The chain has TRBV14 and TRBJ2-7; 7 bases agree with TRBD1. CDR1 is SGHDN, CDR2 FVKESK, per germline. V lost 4 bases, J lost 6 bases, and 6 bases stayed unmatched. This CDR3 is built from 13 residues.

The chain uses TRBV25-1 and TRBJ1-1; 8 bases are shared with TRBD1. V dropped 1 base and J dropped 1; count of bases not matched to a gene: 5. Germline-derived CDR1 and CDR2 are MGHDK and SYGVNS. There are 16 residues in the CDR3. CDR3 loop: CASSEFGQGGNTEAFF. CDR3 DNA: TGTGCCAGCAGTGAATTCGGACAGGGCGGGAACACTGAAGCTTTCTTT. Full variable domain (rest looked up from reference TRBV25-1 and TRBJ1-1): EADIYQTPRYLVIGTGKKITLECSQTMGHDKMYWYQQDPGMELHLIHYSYGVNSTEKGDLSSESTVSRIRTEHFPLTLESARPSHTSQYLCASSEFGQGGNTEAFFGQGTRLTVV.

In the case of this clone: Distinct nucleotide sequences in the sample also encode this CDR3. The chain is built from TRBV27 and TRBJ1-5; D remains ambiguous. V lost 4 bases and J 0 bases, leaving 7 bases between the germline ends. The CDR3 spans 14 residues. The germline V gene encodes CDR1 MNHEY and CDR2 SMNVEV (reference sequence). The CDR3 DNA reads as TGTGCCAGCAGTTCCGGCAGTAGCAATCAGCCCCAGCATTTT. The encoded protein is CASSSGSSNQPQHF.

The rearrangement joins TRBV9 to TRBJ2-1; the match to TRBD2 covers 8 bases. The length of the CDR3 is 14 residues. Unmatched junction bases numbered 6, after V lost 0 bases and J lost 10 bases. Germline loops: CDR1 SGDLS, CDR2 YYNGEE. The CDR3 protein is CASSVDSGEGEQFF. CDR3 nucleotides: TGTGCCAGCAGCGTAGATAGCGGGGAGGGAGAGCAGTTCTTC.

V is TRBV5-6 and J is TRBJ1-5; D uncertain. CDR1 is SGHDT and CDR2 is YYEEEE in the germline V gene. Deletions cut 5 bases from V and 3 bases from J, with 12 bases between. The CDR3 length is 14 residues. The chain's CDR3 is CASRRRRSNQPQHF. The CDR3 coding sequence is TGTGCCAGCAGGAGGCGACGGTCCAATCAGCCCCAGCATTTT.

This clone was detected many times. CDR3 region: CASSLRTNYGYTF. The CDR3 DNA follows: TGTGCCAGCAGTTTAAGAACTAACTATGGCTACACCTTC. The rearrangement links TRBV28 to TRBJ1-2; D not resolved. CDR3 length equals 13 residues. CDR1 and CDR2 (germline): MDHEN, SYDVKM. Deletions cut 2 bases from V and 0 bases from J, with 4 bases between.

This chain links TRBV4-1 with TRBJ1-4, with TRBD1 as a possible D gene (5 bases). V lost 1 base and J lost 8, with 14 bases in between. Germline lookup yields CDR1 MGHRA and CDR2 YSYEKL. CDR3 length: 15 amino acids. The CDR3 sequence is CASSQGAGLGEKLFF. In DNA form, the CDR3 reads TGCGCCAGCAGCCAAGGGGCAGGGCTTGGGGAAAAACTGTTTTTT.

Many counts were recorded for this clone. This chain connects TRBV6-1 to TRBJ2-1; unclear D gene. Germline V gene lookup returns CDR1 MNHNS and CDR2 SASEGT. The V end lost 5 bases, the J end lost 10 bases, and 9 bases lay between the germline ends. The CDR3 length is 11 residues. Written as DNA, the CDR3 is TGTGCCAGCAGTAATTTTGGGGAGCAGTTCTTC. This codes for CASSNFGEQFF.

This rearrangement joins TRBV19 to TRBJ1-2; TRBD1 aligns across 7 bases. Germline-derived CDR1 and CDR2 are LNHDA and SQIVND (reference sequence). There are 15 residues in the CDR3. V dropped 4 bases and J dropped 7; count of bases not matched to a gene: 12. CDR3 DNA: TGTGCCAGTAGTAGGAGGGACAGAGGACGGGGTGGCTACACCTTC. It yields the protein CASSRRDRGRGGYTF.

The chain's CDR3 is CASGGWLDEQYF. For the CDR3, the DNA is TGTGCCAGCGGGGGTTGGCTGGACGAGCAGTACTTC. The rearrangement links TRBV28 to TRBJ2-7; D possibly uses TRBD1 or TRBD2 (5 bases each). V was cut by 8 bases and J by 5 bases, with 13 bases left in between. The CDR3 totals 12 residues. Germline values: CDR1 MDHEN, CDR2 SYDVKM. The full variable domain, in which reference TRBV28 and TRBJ2-7 provide the parts outside the CDR3, is DVKVTQSSRYLVKRTGEKVFLECVQDMDHENMFWYRQDPGLGLRLIYFSYDVKMKEKGDIPEGYSVSREKKERFSLILESASTNQTSMYLCASGGWLDEQYFGPGTRLTVT.

The chain is built from TRBV13 and TRBJ2-3; 8 bases are shared with TRBD2. Germline values: CDR1 PRHDT, CDR2 FYEKMQ (reference sequence). Unmatched junction bases numbered 9, after V lost 4 bases and J lost 0 bases. The CDR3 is 17 amino acids. CDR3 in DNA: TGTGCCAGCAGCTCAACCCATCCTAGCGGGAGCACAGATACGCAGTATTTT. This encodes CASSSTHPSGSTDTQYF.

The V call is TRBV12-5, the J call TRBJ2-2; D gene unclear. Germline CDR1 and CDR2: LGHNT and FRNRAP. The CDR3 length is 16 residues. V lost 5 bases, J lost 2 bases, and 15 bases lay in between. The chain's CDR3 is CASGPPGTVNTGELFF. CDR3 bases: TGTGCTAGTGGTCCACCGGGTACAGTCAACACCGGGGAGCTGTTTTTT.

The chain links TRBV19 to TRBJ2-7, with D possibly TRBD2 on 6 matching bases. This CDR3 is built from 12 residues. Trimming shortened V by 6 bases and J by 2 bases, and 8 bases separated the two germline ends. Germline V gene data show CDR1 as LNHDA and CDR2 as SQIVND (reference sequence). The CDR3: CASRGGPYEQYF. The CDR3 coding sequence is TGTGCCAGTAGGGGGGGTCCCTACGAGCAGTACTTC.

The V and J genes are TRBV29-1 and TRBJ1-2, with TRBD1 matching 10 bases. Germline lookup yields CDR1 SQVTM and CDR2 ANQGSEA. The CDR3 has 13 amino acids. Germline trimming cut 7 bases from V and 4 bases from J; bases unmatched to any gene: 6. The CDR3 bases are TGCAGCGGGGGGACAGGGGATTCCTATGGCTACACCTTC. Translating gives CSGGTGDSYGYTF.

The chain uses TRBV7-9 and TRBJ2-3; TRBD1 matches 9 bases. The germline gives CDR1 SEHNR, CDR2 FQNEAQ (reference sequence). CDR3 length: 13 residues. Trimming at V came to 7 bases and at J to 10 bases, leaving 9 bases not matched to a gene. CDR3 protein: CASTTTGGHAQYF. In DNA, the CDR3 is TGTGCCAGCACTACGACAGGGGGACATGCGCAGTATTTT.